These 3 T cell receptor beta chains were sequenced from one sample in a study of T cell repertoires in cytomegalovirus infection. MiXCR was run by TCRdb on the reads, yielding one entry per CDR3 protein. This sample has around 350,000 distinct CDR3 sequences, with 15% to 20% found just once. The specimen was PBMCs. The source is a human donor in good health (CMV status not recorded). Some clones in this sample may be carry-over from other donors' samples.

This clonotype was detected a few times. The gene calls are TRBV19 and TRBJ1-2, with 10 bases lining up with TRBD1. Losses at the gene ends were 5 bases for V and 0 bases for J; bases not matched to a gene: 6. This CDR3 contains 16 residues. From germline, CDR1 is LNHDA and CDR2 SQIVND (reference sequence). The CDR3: CASSENGQGANYGYTF. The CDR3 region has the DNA TGTGCCAGTAGTGAAAACGGACAGGGGGCTAACTATGGCTACACCTTC.

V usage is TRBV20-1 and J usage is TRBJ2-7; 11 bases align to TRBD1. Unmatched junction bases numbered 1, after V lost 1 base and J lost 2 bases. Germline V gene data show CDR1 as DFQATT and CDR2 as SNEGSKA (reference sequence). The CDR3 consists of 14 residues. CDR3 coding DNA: TGCAGTGCTAGAGGGGGACAGGGGGCCTACGAGCAGTACTTC. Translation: CSARGGQGAYEQYF.

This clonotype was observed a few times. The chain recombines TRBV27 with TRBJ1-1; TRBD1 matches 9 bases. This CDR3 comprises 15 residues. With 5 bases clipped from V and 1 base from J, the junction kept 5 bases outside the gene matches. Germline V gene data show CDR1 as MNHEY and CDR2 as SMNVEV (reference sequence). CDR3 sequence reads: CASSVWTGANTEAFF. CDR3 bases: TGTGCCAGCAGTGTTTGGACAGGGGCGAACACTGAAGCTTTCTTT.